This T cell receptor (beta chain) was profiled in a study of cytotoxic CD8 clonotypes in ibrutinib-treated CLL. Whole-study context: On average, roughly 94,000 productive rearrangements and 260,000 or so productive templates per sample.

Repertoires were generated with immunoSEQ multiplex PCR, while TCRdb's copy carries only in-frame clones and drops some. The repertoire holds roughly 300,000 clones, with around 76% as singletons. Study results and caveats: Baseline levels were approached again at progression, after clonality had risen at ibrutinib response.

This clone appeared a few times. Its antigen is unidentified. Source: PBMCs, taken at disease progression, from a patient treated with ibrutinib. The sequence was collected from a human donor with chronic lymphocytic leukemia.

DNA for the CDR3: TGCGCCAGCAGCCAAGTGGCAGGGGCGAATCAGCCCCAGCATTTT. Translation: CASSQVAGANQPQHF. The chain combines TRBV4-1 with TRBJ1-5; weak D call: TRBD1 (6 bases). Trimming left V 1 base short and J 4 bases short, with 11 bases between. This CDR3 contains 15 residues. CDR1 is MGHRA and CDR2 is YSYEKL in the germline V gene.